This T cell receptor (beta chain) was observed in a study of graft-versus-host responses after intestinal transplantation. About the study: Recipients were all induced with anti-thymocyte globulin, then given tacrolimus and steroids for roughly 3 years.

Whole-study results and caveats: Declines in HvG clones occurring early post-transplant were associated with peak circulating GvH clone levels. Allograft graft-versus-host to host-versus-graft clonal ratios ran high in patients with graft-donor T cell macrochimerism.

This clone has only one observation. Its antigen is not identified. Profiling relied on immunoSEQ multiplex PCR, and the TCRdb table lists in-frame clones only, not all of them. The sample has 55,000 to 65,000 clones; around 92% are singletons. This CDR3 is 16 amino acids long. Germline-derived CDR1 and CDR2 are SGHTA and FQGNSA. The V and J ends lost 7 bases and 3 bases, in that order; junction bases with no gene match: 12. The chain combines TRBV7-2 with TRBJ2-3; 8 bases match TRBD2. This receptor was obtained from a human donor who was the organ donor for an intestinal transplant. This specimen consisted of unstimulated CD4+ T cells sorted from spleen or lymph node cells, obtained before transplant. This chain's CDR3 is CASTRGGPYPTDTQYF. In DNA form, the CDR3 reads TGTGCCAGCACTCGGGGGGGCCCTTACCCTACAGATACGCAGTATTTT.